This T cell receptor (beta chain) originates from a study of shared clonotypes between healthy human individuals. Overall study findings and caveats: Though the depth was large, rarefaction showed that sorted-subset sequencing was incomplete. Only a few donors were included, so the genetic and exposure-history diversity represented was limited.

With regard to this clone: The antigen is unknown. This CDR3 is also generated by other DNA sequences in the sample.

Naive CD8 cells lacked CD45RO and underwent positive selection for CCR7, leaving out terminally differentiated effector memory CD45RA+ cells. Trimming cost V 3 bases and J 2 bases; bases outside gene matches: 4. CDR1 and CDR2 from the germline V gene are MNHNS and SASEGT. This CDR3 has 14 residues. The table came from immunoSEQ multiplex PCR; TCRdb's copy has only in-frame clones and leaves some out. Among millions of clones, about 95% were seen once, and the ten largest hold about 1.1%. This clonotype originated in a man aged 18 to 29 in good health. The V and J genes are TRBV6-1 and TRBJ2-7; the match to TRBD2 covers 7 bases. The sequenced sample was naive CD8+ T cells sorted from blood. CDR3 DNA sequence: TGTGCCAGCAGTGAGGCGGGAGCCACCTACGAGCAGTACTTC. Protein sequence: CASSEAGATYEQYF.